The present T cell receptor (beta chain) was sequenced within a study of a mutant IDH1 vaccine in newly diagnosed glioma. The CDR3 length is 15 residues. Germline CDR1 and CDR2: SNHLY and FYNNEI. The germline V and J ends were trimmed by 7 bases and 4 bases, with 16 bases remaining between them. To note about this clone: Its antigen is not identified.

Time point indicated: week 23, last vaccination. All doses held 300 ug of mutant IDH1 20-mer peptide, with topical imiquimod. Profiled with immunoSEQ multiplex PCR; TCRdb holds only in-frame clones, not every one. The data contain 40,000 to 45,000 clones, 70% to 85% of them singletons. Study outcomes and limitations: Whatever changes occurred in top peripheral T cell clonotypes seemed unrelated to pseudoprogression.

The material sequenced was PBMCs, taken from a glioma patient whose treatment included an IDH1 peptide vaccine. The sequence came from a woman aged 18-29 years with glioma. Some clones in this sample may be carry-over from other donors' samples. The V call is TRBV2, the J call TRBJ2-2; tentative D call: TRBD2 (5 bases). The CDR3 DNA reads as TGTGCCAGCACTTCCGGACTCGGGGTCACCGGGGAGCTGTTTTTT. Its translation: CASTSGLGVTGELFF.